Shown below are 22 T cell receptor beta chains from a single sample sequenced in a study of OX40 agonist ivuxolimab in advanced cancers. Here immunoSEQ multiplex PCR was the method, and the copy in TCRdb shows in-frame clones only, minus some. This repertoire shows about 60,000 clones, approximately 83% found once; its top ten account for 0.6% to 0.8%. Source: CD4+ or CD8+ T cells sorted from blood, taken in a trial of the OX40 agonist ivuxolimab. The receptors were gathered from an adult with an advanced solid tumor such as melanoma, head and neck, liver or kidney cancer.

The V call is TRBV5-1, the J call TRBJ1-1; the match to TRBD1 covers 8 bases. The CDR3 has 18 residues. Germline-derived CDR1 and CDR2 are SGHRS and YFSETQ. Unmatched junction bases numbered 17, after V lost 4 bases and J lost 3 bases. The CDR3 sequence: CASSGHGTTGEGYTEAFF. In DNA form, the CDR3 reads TGCGCCAGCAGCGGCCACGGAACGACAGGGGAGGGTTACACTGAAGCTTTCTTT.

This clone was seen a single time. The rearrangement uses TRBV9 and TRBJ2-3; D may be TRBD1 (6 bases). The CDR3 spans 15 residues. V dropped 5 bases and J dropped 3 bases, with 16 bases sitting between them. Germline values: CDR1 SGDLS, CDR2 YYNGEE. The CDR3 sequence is CASSRAGDITDTQYF. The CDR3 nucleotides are TGTGCCAGCAGTCGTGCAGGGGACATAACAGATACGCAGTATTTT. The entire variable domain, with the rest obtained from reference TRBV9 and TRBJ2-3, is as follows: DSGVTQTPKHLITATGQRVTLRCSPRSGDLSVYWYQQSLDQGLQFLIQYYNGEERAKGNILERFSAQQFPDLHSELNLSSLELGDSALYFCASSRAGDITDTQYFGPGTRLTVL.

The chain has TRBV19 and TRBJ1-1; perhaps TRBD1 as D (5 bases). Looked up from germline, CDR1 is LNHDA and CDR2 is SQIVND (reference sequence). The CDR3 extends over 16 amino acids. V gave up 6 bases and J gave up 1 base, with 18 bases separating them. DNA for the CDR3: TGTGCCAGTAGCCCACGGCAGGGTGTGGGGAACACTGAAGCTTTCTTT. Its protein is CASSPRQGVGNTEAFF. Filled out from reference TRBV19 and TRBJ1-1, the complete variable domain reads DGGITQSPKYLFRKEGQNVTLSCEQNLNHDAMYWYRQDPGQGLRLIYYSQIVNDFQKGDIAEGYSVSREKKESFPLTVTSAQKNPTAFYLCASSPRQGVGNTEAFFGQGTRLTVV.

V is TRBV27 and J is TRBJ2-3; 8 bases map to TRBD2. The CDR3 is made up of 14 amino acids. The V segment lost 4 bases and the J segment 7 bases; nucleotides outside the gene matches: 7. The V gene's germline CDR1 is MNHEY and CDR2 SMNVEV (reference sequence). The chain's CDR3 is CASSWSGGGNTQYF. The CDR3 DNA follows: TGTGCCAGCAGTTGGAGCGGGGGAGGAAATACGCAGTATTTT.

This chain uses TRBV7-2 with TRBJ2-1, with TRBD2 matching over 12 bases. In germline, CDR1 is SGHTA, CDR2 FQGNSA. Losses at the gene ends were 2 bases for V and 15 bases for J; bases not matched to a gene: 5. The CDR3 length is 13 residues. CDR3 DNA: TGTGCCAGCAGCTTATCCGGACTAGCGGGGAGGTTCTTC. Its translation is CASSLSGLAGRFF.

The CDR3 DNA sequence: TGCGCCAGCAGCTCGACTAGGGCACGTGAGACCCAGTACTTC. Protein sequence: CASSSTRARETQYF. The V and J genes are TRBV5-1 and TRBJ2-5; TRBD2 is a possible D gene (6 bases). The V end lost 3 bases, the J end lost 5 bases, and 14 bases lay between the germline ends. The V gene's germline CDR1 is SGHRS and CDR2 YFSETQ. This CDR3 comprises 14 residues.

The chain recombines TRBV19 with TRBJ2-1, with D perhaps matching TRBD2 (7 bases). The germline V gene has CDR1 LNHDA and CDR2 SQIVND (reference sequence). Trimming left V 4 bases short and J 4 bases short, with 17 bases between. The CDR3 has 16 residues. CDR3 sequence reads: CASSRGAGELYNEQFF. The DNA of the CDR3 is TGTGCCAGTAGTAGGGGGGCGGGAGAACTATACAATGAGCAGTTCTTC.

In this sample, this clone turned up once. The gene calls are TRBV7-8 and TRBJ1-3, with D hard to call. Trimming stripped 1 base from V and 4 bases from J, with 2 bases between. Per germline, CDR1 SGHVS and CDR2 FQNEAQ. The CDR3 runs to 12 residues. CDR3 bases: TGTGCCAGCAGCTTAGTAGGAAACACCATATATTTT. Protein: CASSLVGNTIYF.

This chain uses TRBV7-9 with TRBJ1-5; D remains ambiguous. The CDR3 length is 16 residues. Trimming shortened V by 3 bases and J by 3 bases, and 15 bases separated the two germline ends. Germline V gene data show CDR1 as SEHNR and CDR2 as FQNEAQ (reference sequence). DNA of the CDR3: TGTGCCAGCAGCTTGGTTGGGGAAGGGAACAATCAGCCCCAGCATTTT. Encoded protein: CASSLVGEGNNQPQHF.

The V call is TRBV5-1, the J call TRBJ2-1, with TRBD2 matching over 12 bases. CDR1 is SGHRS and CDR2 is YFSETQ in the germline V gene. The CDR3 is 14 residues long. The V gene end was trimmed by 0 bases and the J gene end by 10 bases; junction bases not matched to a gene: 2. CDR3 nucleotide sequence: TGCGCCAGCAGCTTGGGGACTAGCGGGGACGAGCAGTTCTTC. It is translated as CASSLGTSGDEQFF.

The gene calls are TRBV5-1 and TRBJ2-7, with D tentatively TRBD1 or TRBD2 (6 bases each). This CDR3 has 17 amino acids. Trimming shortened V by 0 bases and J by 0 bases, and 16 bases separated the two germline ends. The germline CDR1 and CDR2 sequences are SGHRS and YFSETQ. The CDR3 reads CASSLVRGGPGSYEQYF. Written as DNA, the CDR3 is TGCGCCAGCAGCTTGGTTCGTGGGGGGCCAGGCTCCTACGAGCAGTACTTC.

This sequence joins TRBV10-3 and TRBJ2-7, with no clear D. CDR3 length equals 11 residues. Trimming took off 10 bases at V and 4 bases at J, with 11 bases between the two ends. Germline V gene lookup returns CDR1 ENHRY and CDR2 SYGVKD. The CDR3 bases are TGTGCCAGCACGGTTCGATACGAGCAGTACTTC. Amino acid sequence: CASTVRYEQYF.

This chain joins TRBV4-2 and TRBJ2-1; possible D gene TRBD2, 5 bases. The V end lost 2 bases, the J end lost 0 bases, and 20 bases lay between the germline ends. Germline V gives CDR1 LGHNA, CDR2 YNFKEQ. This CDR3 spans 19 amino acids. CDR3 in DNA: TGTGCCAGCAGCCAAATCTGGGTTAGCGACGAGAGCTCCTACAATGAGCAGTTCTTC. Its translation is CASSQIWVSDESSYNEQFF.

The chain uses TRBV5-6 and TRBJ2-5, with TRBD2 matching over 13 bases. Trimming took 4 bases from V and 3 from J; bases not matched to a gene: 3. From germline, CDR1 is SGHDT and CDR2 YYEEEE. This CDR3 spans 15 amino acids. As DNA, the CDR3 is TGTGCCAGCAGCCCCGGACTAGCGGGAGAAGAGACCCAGTACTTC. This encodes CASSPGLAGEETQYF. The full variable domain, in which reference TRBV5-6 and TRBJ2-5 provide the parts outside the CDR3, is DAGVTQSPTHLIKTRGQQVTLRCSPKSGHDTVSWYQQALGQGPQFIFQYYEEEERQRGNFPDRFSGHQFPNYSSELNVNALLLGDSALYLCASSPGLAGEETQYFGPGTRLLVL.

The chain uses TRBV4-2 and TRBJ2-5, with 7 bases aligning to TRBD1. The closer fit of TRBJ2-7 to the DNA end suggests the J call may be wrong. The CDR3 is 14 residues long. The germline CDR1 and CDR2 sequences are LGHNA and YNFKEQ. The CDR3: CASSPGRGIYEQYF. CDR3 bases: TGTGCCAGCAGCCCAGGCAGGGGGATTTACGAGCAGTACTTC.

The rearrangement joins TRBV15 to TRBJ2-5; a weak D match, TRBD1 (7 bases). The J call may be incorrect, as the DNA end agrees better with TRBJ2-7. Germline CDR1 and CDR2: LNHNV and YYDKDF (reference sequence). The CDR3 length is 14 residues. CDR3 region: CATSTNRGGYEQYF. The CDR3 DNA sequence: TGTGCCACCAGCACAAACAGGGGAGGATACGAGCAGTACTTC.

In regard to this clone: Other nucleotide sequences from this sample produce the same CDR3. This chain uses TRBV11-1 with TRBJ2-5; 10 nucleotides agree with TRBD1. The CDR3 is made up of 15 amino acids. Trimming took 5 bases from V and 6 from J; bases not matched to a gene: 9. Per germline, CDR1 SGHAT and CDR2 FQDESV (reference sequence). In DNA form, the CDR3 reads TGTGCCAGCAGCGTGACAGGGGGCGAGTTGAAGACCCAGTACTTC. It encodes CASSVTGGELKTQYF.

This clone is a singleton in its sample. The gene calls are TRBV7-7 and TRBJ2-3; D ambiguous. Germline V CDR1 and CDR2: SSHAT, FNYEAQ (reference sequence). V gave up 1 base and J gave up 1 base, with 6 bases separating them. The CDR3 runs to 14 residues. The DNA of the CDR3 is TGTGCCAGCAGCTTAGGCACCGGCACAGATACGCAGTATTTT. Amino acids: CASSLGTGTDTQYF.

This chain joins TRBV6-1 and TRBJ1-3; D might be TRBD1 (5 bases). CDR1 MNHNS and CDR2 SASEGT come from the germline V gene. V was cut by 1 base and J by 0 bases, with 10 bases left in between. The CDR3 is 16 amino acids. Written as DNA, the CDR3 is TGTGCCAGCAGTGAAGACAGGACACACTCTGGAAACACCATATATTTT. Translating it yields CASSEDRTHSGNTIYF.

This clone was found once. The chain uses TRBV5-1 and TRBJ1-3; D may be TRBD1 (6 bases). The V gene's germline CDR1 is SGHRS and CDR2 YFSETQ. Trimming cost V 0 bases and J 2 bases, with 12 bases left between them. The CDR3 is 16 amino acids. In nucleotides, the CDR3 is TGCGCCAGCAGCTTGGGGGAAACAGGGACTGGAAACACCATATATTTT. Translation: CASSLGETGTGNTIYF.

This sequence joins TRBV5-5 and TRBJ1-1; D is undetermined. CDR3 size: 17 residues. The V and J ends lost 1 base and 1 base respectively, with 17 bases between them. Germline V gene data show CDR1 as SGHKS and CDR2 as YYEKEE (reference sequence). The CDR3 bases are TGTGCCAGCAGCTTGTTAGGGCGAGGGCTGGGGAACACTGAAGCTTTCTTT. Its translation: CASSLLGRGLGNTEAFF.

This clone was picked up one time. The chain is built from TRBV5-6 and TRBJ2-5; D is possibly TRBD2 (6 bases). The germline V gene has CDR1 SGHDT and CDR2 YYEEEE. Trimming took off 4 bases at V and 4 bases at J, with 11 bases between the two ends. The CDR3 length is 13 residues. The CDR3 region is CASSVQGGETQYF. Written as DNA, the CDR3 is TGTGCCAGCAGCGTTCAGGGAGGAGAGACCCAGTACTTC.